The 6 T cell receptor beta chains below come from one sample, sequenced in a study of blood T cell repertoires in COVID-19. The repertoire was sequenced with immunoSEQ multiplex PCR; TCRdb's copy has only in-frame clones and lacks some. Of about 180,000 clones in the sample, 80% to 90% were seen once. Material for sequencing was PBMCs or T cells enriched from blood (not recorded which). All receptors derive from a woman under 30 who had recovered from COVID-19.

The chain carries TRBV29-1 and TRBJ2-1; 8 bases map to TRBD1. Germline V gives CDR1 SQVTM, CDR2 ANQGSEA. The CDR3 length is 16 residues. Unmatched junction bases numbered 10, after V lost 0 bases and J lost 6 bases. The DNA for the CDR3 is TGCAGCGTTGAAGATTTCGCAGGGGGCATCGTCAATGAGCAGTTCTTC. It codes for CSVEDFAGGIVNEQFF.

This clone was seen just once. This chain links TRBV5-1 with TRBJ2-7, with D unresolved. The CDR3 is 12 amino acids. Per germline, CDR1 SGHRS and CDR2 YFSETQ. V lost 0 bases and J 5 bases, leaving 6 bases between the germline ends. CDR3 region: CASSLDIDEQYF. CDR3 coding DNA: TGCGCCAGCAGCTTGGATATTGACGAGCAGTACTTC.

The chain carries TRBV12-1 and TRBJ2-7; the table's D call, TRBD2, has no DNA check behind it. TRBV12-1 is reported as a pseudogene. The CDR3 has 19 residues. The CDR3 here is CASSFARRLAGVTGFEQYF. In DNA, the CDR3 is TGTGCCAGCAGCTTTGCCCGTAGACTAGCGGGGGTGACCGGATTTGAGCAGTACTTC.

V is TRBV23-1 and J is TRBJ1-6; D call uncertain. TRBV23-1 is annotated as an ORF whose role is uncertain. The V end lost 5 bases, the J end lost 13 bases, and 9 bases lay between the germline ends. The CDR3 has 11 residues. The CDR3 nucleotides are TGCGCCAGCAGTTCCGGGTTGCCCCTCCACTTT. This encodes CASSSGLPLHF.

This sequence joins TRBV18 and TRBJ1-3, with 8 bases fitting TRBD1. Germline V gene lookup returns CDR1 KGHSH and CDR2 LQKENI. This CDR3 spans 16 amino acids. The V gene end was trimmed by 5 bases and the J gene end by 4 bases; junction bases not matched to a gene: 10. Written as DNA, the CDR3 is TGTGCCAGCTCAGCCTATGGACAGGGTCTGGGAAACACCATATATTTT. As protein: CASSAYGQGLGNTIYF.

The chain couples TRBV3-1 (or the pseudogene TRBV3-2) to TRBJ1-2, with D possibly TRBD1 on 5 matching bases. CDR1 is LGHDT, CDR2 YNNKEL, per germline (reference sequence). V was cut by 4 bases and J by 0 bases, with 9 bases left in between. The CDR3 extends over 14 amino acids. CDR3 residues: CASSLTESNYGYTF. For the CDR3, the DNA is TGTGCCAGCAGCCTGACAGAATCTAACTATGGCTACACCTTC.